The clone carrying this T cell receptor beta chain was found a few times. The record originates from a study of metastatic and nonmetastatic thyroid tumors. Nobody among the patients had been given any treatment before thyroid surgery. The CDR3 loop spans 16 amino acids. V was pared by 3 bases and J by 2 bases, with 14 bases between. MiXCR was used by TCRdb to re-call the PCR reads. The data hold about 36,000 clones, with less than 25% observed a single time. This TCR came from a female donor with papillary thyroid cancer or a benign thyroid nodule (not recorded which). Some clones in this sample may be carry-over from other donors' samples. The rearrangement joins TRBV12-3 or TRBV12-4 to TRBJ1-5; D gene unclear. The sample was blood. The CDR3 DNA is TGTGCCAGCAGTTTGAGGGTCCGGGAGGGCAATCAGCCCCAGCATTTT. Encoded protein: CASSLRVREGNQPQHF.